This T cell receptor beta chain originates from a study of T-cell memory formation after mild COVID-19. Whole-study context: The TCR clusters were mostly specific to one donor.

Findings of the study overall: Some clones that responded turned up in pre-infection memory, which suggests that cross-reactive memory joined in. Day 15 to 85 contracting clones showed balanced CD4/CD8; later expanders leaned CD4+.

This clonotype was detected ten times or more. Its specificity is unknown. Constant-segment primers and 5'RACE yielded cDNA libraries for TCR alpha and TCR beta, each carrying sample barcodes and UMIs. TCRdb fed the 5' RACE reads into MiXCR, producing one record per CDR3 protein. The table lists about 29,000 distinct CDR3 sequences, 15% to 20% of them singletons. CDR1 and CDR2 (germline): MNHEY, SVGAGI. This CDR3 contains 13 residues. Unmatched junction bases numbered 7, after V lost 9 bases and J lost 5 bases. The receptor was isolated from an adult who had mild COVID-19 (a few samples of this study predate the infection). Cell type and time point are not known. Sequencing was done on a sample of PBMCs or a T cell subset sorted from them (not recorded which). The V call is TRBV6-5, the J call TRBJ1-1, with 9 bases identical to TRBD1. This CDR3 reads CASIKGTGTEAFF. CDR3 DNA sequence: TGTGCCAGTATTAAAGGGACAGGGACTGAAGCTTTCTTT.